This entry lists 30 T cell receptor beta chains sequenced from one sample in a study of cytomegalovirus exposure and HLA in healthy donors. Data came from immunoSEQ multiplex PCR; TCRdb stores just in-frame clones and leaves some out. This sample has roughly 120,000 clones; less than 90% occur once, and the top ten carry 4.4%. Sequencing input: PBMCs. The receptors derive from a man aged 18 to 35 in good health and CMV-seropositive.

The J gene is TRBJ2-5, the V gene TRBV11-3; D not certain. The CDR3 runs 13 residues. The germline V gene encodes CDR1 SGHNT and CDR2 YENEEA. Between the trimmed V and J ends, which lost 1 base and 4 bases, there was a span of 7 bases. The CDR3, as DNA: TGTGCCAGCAGCTTAGCGTCGGGAGAGACCCAGTACTTC. Translation gives CASSLASGETQYF.

CDR3 coding DNA: TGTGCCAGCAGCTTAAGGGGACTACCAGCAGATACGCAGTATTTT. Protein: CASSLRGLPADTQYF. The chain employs TRBV5-4 and TRBJ2-3; 7 bases match TRBD2. In germline, CDR1 is SGHNT, CDR2 YYREEE (reference sequence). The junction had 7 bases not matched to a gene; V was cut back by 2 bases and J by 4 bases. This CDR3 contains 15 residues.

The rearrangement links TRBV5-4 to TRBJ1-4; D is possibly TRBD1 (6 bases). The CDR3 spans 14 residues. The V end lost 3 bases, the J end lost 8 bases, and 14 bases lay between the germline ends. The germline V gene encodes CDR1 SGHNT and CDR2 YYREEE (reference sequence). The CDR3 coding sequence is TGTGCCAGCAGCTACCAGGGGAGTGACGAAAAACTGTTTTTT. It translates to CASSYQGSDEKLFF.

This sequence joins TRBV27 and TRBJ1-2; the match to TRBD1 covers 9 bases. V dropped 5 bases and J dropped 4; count of bases not matched to a gene: 8. The CDR3 spans 15 residues. Germline V gene data show CDR1 as MNHEY and CDR2 as SMNVEV (reference sequence). The CDR3 DNA reads TGTGCCAGCAGTGCCTGGACAGGGGAAAGCTATGGCTACACCTTC. As protein: CASSAWTGESYGYTF.

CDR3 residues: CASSAGGDWQYF. The CDR3 DNA follows: TGTGCCAGCAGCGCCGGCGGGGATTGGCAGTATTTT. V gene TRBV9 combines with J gene TRBJ2-3; D may be TRBD2 (6 bases). Trimming removed 3 bases at V and 11 bases at J, with 13 bases between. The CDR3 loop spans 12 amino acids. The germline V gene encodes CDR1 SGDLS and CDR2 YYNGEE.

The gene calls are TRBV15 and TRBJ1-5, with D maybe TRBD1 (6 bases). The CDR3 has 15 amino acids. Germline V CDR1 and CDR2: LNHNV, YYDKDF (reference sequence). The ends were cut back, 4 bases at V and 0 bases at J, with 10 bases in the middle. CDR3 sequence: CATSTGRGSNQPQHF. CDR3 in DNA: TGTGCCACCAGCACGGGCAGGGGTAGCAATCAGCCCCAGCATTTT.

This sequence joins TRBV6-1 and TRBJ1-1; D not resolved. Germline loops: CDR1 MNHNS, CDR2 SASEGT. This CDR3 spans 14 amino acids. V lost 4 bases, J lost 0 bases, and 9 bases lay in between. The CDR3 nucleotides are TGTGCCAGCAGTGCCTCAGGTCTGAACACTGAAGCTTTCTTT. It translates to CASSASGLNTEAFF.

The V gene is TRBV2, the J gene TRBJ2-7; 7 positions agree with TRBD1. The CDR3 covers 16 residues. Germline loops: CDR1 SNHLY, CDR2 FYNNEI. J lost 0 bases, V lost 5 bases, and 10 bases had no gene match. CDR3 residues: CASSKGQGVLSYEQYF. The DNA for the CDR3 is TGTGCCAGCAGTAAGGGGCAGGGGGTCCTCTCCTACGAGCAGTACTTC.

The chain links TRBV27 to TRBJ2-3, with unresolved D. V was trimmed by 6 bases and J by 8 bases, leaving 12 bases between them. CDR3 length: 12 amino acids. Germline loops: CDR1 MNHEY, CDR2 SMNVEV (reference sequence). The CDR3 DNA is TGTGCCAGCAGCTCGATTCCCGGTACGCAGTATTTT. It yields the protein CASSSIPGTQYF.

V usage is TRBV9 and J usage is TRBJ2-7; tentative D call: TRBD1 (5 bases). Germline CDR1 and CDR2: SGDLS and YYNGEE. CDR3 size: 15 residues. The V gene lost 0 bases and the J gene lost 1 base, with 11 bases spanning the gap. The chain's CDR3 is CASSVGSGFSYEQYF. The CDR3 DNA reads TGTGCCAGCAGCGTAGGGTCAGGGTTTTCCTACGAGCAGTACTTC.

The chain combines TRBV15 with TRBJ2-7, with a tentative D call TRBD1 (6 bases). This CDR3 is 15 amino acids long. Trimming cost V 0 bases and J 6 bases, with 15 bases left between them. Germline CDR1 reads LNHNV; CDR2 reads YYDKDF (reference sequence). The CDR3 sequence is CATSREKQGQSEQYF. The CDR3 DNA reads TGTGCCACCAGCAGAGAGAAGCAGGGGCAAAGCGAGCAGTACTTC.

The chain carries TRBV19 and TRBJ1-5; 9 bases are a match to TRBD1. This CDR3 is 13 amino acids long. The V gene's germline CDR1 is LNHDA and CDR2 SQIVND (reference sequence). The V and J ends lost 6 bases and 5 bases, in that order; junction bases with no gene match: 2. CDR3 DNA sequence: TGTGCCAGTAGCTGGGACAGGGATCAGCCCCAGCATTTT. Translating it yields CASSWDRDQPQHF.

This rearrangement joins TRBV5-1 to TRBJ2-2, with 7 nucleotides matching TRBD1. Germline V gene sequence: CDR1 SGHRS, CDR2 YFSETQ. V lost 0 bases to trimming and J lost 1 base; unmatched junction nucleotides: 3. The CDR3 consists of 16 residues. Written as DNA, the CDR3 is TGCGCCAGCAGCTTGGGGGGACAGATGAACACCGGGGAGCTGTTTTTT. Protein product: CASSLGGQMNTGELFF. Variable domain in full (rest from reference TRBV5-1 and TRBJ2-2): KAGVTQTPRYLIKTRGQQVTLSCSPISGHRSVSWYQQTPGQGLQFLFEYFSETQRNKGNFPGRFSGRQFSNSRSEMNVSTLELGDSALYLCASSLGGQMNTGELFFGEGSRLTVL.

The chain's CDR3 is CASSELGQTNTEAFF. In DNA, the CDR3 is TGTGCCAGCAGTGAATTGGGGCAGACGAACACTGAAGCTTTCTTT. This chain uses TRBV25-1 with TRBJ1-1, with D possibly TRBD1 on 5 matching bases. The germline V and J ends were trimmed by 1 base and 1 base, with 10 bases remaining between them. The CDR3 is 15 residues long. CDR1 is MGHDK and CDR2 is SYGVNS in the germline V gene. Based on the CDR3 plus reference TRBV25-1 and TRBJ1-1, the full variable domain is EADIYQTPRYLVIGTGKKITLECSQTMGHDKMYWYQQDPGMELHLIHYSYGVNSTEKGDLSSESTVSRIRTEHFPLTLESARPSHTSQYLCASSELGQTNTEAFFGQGTRLTVV.

The chain's CDR3 is CASSQDSTGGLGYTF. Written as DNA, the CDR3 is TGTGCCAGCAGCCAAGACTCCACAGGGGGACTTGGCTACACCTTC. The V call is TRBV14, the J call TRBJ1-2; 8 bases are a match to TRBD1. CDR1 and CDR2 (germline): SGHDN, FVKESK. The CDR3 loop spans 15 amino acids. Losses at the gene ends were 0 bases for V and 7 bases for J; bases not matched to a gene: 7.

This chain links TRBV5-1 with TRBJ1-3, with 11 bases aligning to TRBD1. This CDR3 is built from 17 residues. The germline V gene has CDR1 SGHRS and CDR2 YFSETQ. V lost 4 bases, J lost 1 base, and 7 bases stayed unmatched. The chain's CDR3 is CASSHGTGGVSGNTIYF. The DNA of the CDR3 is TGCGCCAGCAGCCACGGGACAGGGGGGGTATCTGGAAACACCATATATTTT. Drawing the rest from reference TRBV5-1 and TRBJ1-3, the complete variable domain is KAGVTQTPRYLIKTRGQQVTLSCSPISGHRSVSWYQQTPGQGLQFLFEYFSETQRNKGNFPGRFSGRQFSNSRSEMNVSTLELGDSALYLCASSHGTGGVSGNTIYFGEGSWLTVV.

The V and J genes are TRBV28 and TRBJ2-7, with TRBD2 as a possible D gene (8 bases). Germline V lookup: CDR1 MDHEN, CDR2 SYDVKM. Trimming left V 8 bases short and J 0 bases short, with 14 bases between. The CDR3 is 14 residues long. CDR3 in DNA: TGTGCCAGCCTACAGGGGACTAGCTCCTACGAGCAGTACTTC. As protein: CASLQGTSSYEQYF.

The V call is TRBV5-4, the J call TRBJ1-4; a weak D match, TRBD1 (6 bases). Trimming left V 4 bases short and J 4 bases short, with 14 bases between. This CDR3 is 15 amino acids long. CDR1 is SGHNT and CDR2 is YYREEE in the germline V gene (reference sequence). CDR3 in DNA: TGTGCCAGCAGCGTACAGACAGGTCTTAATGAAAAACTGTTTTTT. Translating gives CASSVQTGLNEKLFF.

The chain combines TRBV11-2 with TRBJ2-3; TRBD2 aligns across 11 bases. After removal of 1 base from V and 1 base from J, the junction contained 7 bases not matched to a gene. CDR1 and CDR2 (germline): SGHAT, FQNNGV. The CDR3 runs 18 residues. The CDR3 DNA reads as TGTGCCAGCAGCTTAGGGGGGGGACTAGCGGCCCGCACAGATACGCAGTATTTT. Its protein is CASSLGGGLAARTDTQYF. Full variable domain (rest looked up from reference TRBV11-2 and TRBJ2-3): EAGVAQSPRYKIIEKRQSVAFWCNPISGHATLYWYQQILGQGPKLLIQFQNNGVVDDSQLPKDRFSAERLKGVDSTLKIQPAKLEDSAVYLCASSLGGGLAARTDTQYFGPGTRLTVL.

The chain uses TRBV20-1 and TRBJ1-2, with D possibly matching TRBD1 (6 bases). This CDR3 has 11 residues. Trimming removed 5 bases at V and 4 bases at J, with 8 bases between. The germline CDR1 and CDR2 sequences are DFQATT and SNEGSKA (reference sequence). The CDR3 loop is CSARTVYGYTF. In DNA form, the CDR3 reads TGCAGTGCTCGGACAGTCTATGGCTACACCTTC.

V is TRBV28 and J is TRBJ1-6, with D unclear. Germline V lookup: CDR1 MDHEN, CDR2 SYDVKM. This CDR3 is built from 15 residues. V lost 8 bases to trimming and J lost 0 bases, with 11 bases between them. The CDR3 bases are TGTGCCAGCGGCCCGGGTAGCTCCTATAATTCACCCCTCCACTTT. Residues: CASGPGSSYNSPLHF.

On this clone itself: A much larger clone lies one base from this, so it may be a read error. The chain employs TRBV2 and TRBJ2-7; the D is unclear. Trimming left V 3 bases short and J 1 base short, with 4 bases between. In germline, CDR1 is SNHLY, CDR2 FYNNEI. The CDR3 runs to 12 residues. The CDR3 is CASSDRSYEQYF. In nucleotides, the CDR3 is TGTGCCAGCAGTGACAGATCCTACGAGCAGTACTTC.

The V call is TRBV21-1, the J call TRBJ1-1; TRBD1 is taken as the D call from the table, unchecked against the DNA. TRBV21-1 corresponds to a pseudogene. The CDR3 has 13 amino acids. The CDR3 coding sequence is TGTGCCAGCAGCAACCATCCGAACACTGAAGCTTTCTTT. Its protein product is CASSNHPNTEAFF.

This chain links TRBV7-6 with TRBJ1-1; D remains unclear. V was clipped by 2 bases and J by 4 bases, with 11 bases between them. Germline values: CDR1 SGHVS, CDR2 FNYEAQ. The CDR3 extends over 14 amino acids. The CDR3 here is CASSLLSISTEAFF. Here the CDR3 DNA reads TGTGCCAGCAGCTTATTATCAATTAGCACTGAAGCTTTCTTT. Supplemented by reference TRBV7-6 and TRBJ1-1, the full variable domain reads GAGVSQSPRYKVTKRGQDVALRCDPISGHVSLYWYRQALGQGPEFLTYFNYEAQQDKSGLPNDRFSAERPEGSISTLTIQRTEQRDSAMYRCASSLLSISTEAFFGQGTRLTVV.

CDR3 sequence reads: CASSLLNSMNTEAFF. CDR3 DNA: TGTGCCAGCAGTTTATTAAACAGCATGAACACTGAAGCTTTCTTT. This sequence joins TRBV27 and TRBJ1-1; D is undetermined. The germline V gene encodes CDR1 MNHEY and CDR2 SMNVEV (reference sequence). The CDR3 length is 15 residues. The ends were cut back, 1 base at V and 0 bases at J, with 9 bases in the middle.

CDR3 region: CASSERGPTDTQYF. The DNA of the CDR3 is TGTGCCAGCAGTGAACGGGGTCCCACAGATACGCAGTATTTT. The chain couples TRBV6-1 to TRBJ2-3; TRBD2 is a possible D gene (5 bases). V was cut by 2 bases and J by 2 bases, with 8 bases left in between. Germline V CDR1 and CDR2: MNHNS, SASEGT. This CDR3 is 14 amino acids long.

This clone was seen ten or more times. The chain carries TRBV7-9 and TRBJ2-7; D may be TRBD1 (6 bases). Germline loops: CDR1 SEHNR, CDR2 FQNEAQ (reference sequence). Trimming took 4 bases from V and 5 from J, leaving 21 bases between them. The CDR3 consists of 16 residues. As DNA, the CDR3 is TGTGCCAGCAGCTCTGGGGTACAGGGTCCCCTCCACGAGCAGTACTTC. It translates to CASSSGVQGPLHEQYF.

The chain joins TRBV10-2 to TRBJ2-1, with TRBD2 as a possible D gene (5 bases). V was clipped by 5 bases and J by 5 bases, with 7 bases between them. The CDR3 is 12 residues long. From germline, CDR1 is WSHSY and CDR2 SAAADI. In DNA form, the CDR3 reads TGCGCCAGCAGTACCGGGAACAATGAGCAGTTCTTC. Its protein is CASSTGNNEQFF.

This chain links TRBV7-2 with TRBJ1-2; D might be TRBD1 (5 bases). Trimming stripped 1 base from V and 0 bases from J, with 9 bases between. This CDR3 comprises 15 residues. Germline loops: CDR1 SGHTA, CDR2 FQGNSA. CDR3: CASSLVGGANYGYTF. CDR3 bases: TGTGCCAGCAGCTTAGTGGGGGGAGCTAACTATGGCTACACCTTC.

The chain combines TRBV19 with TRBJ2-2, with D possibly matching TRBD1 (6 bases). Germline CDR1 is LNHDA and CDR2 is SQIVND (reference sequence). The CDR3 totals 15 residues. The V end lost 5 bases, the J end lost 6 bases, and 16 bases lay between the germline ends. DNA for the CDR3: TGTGCCAGTAGTGCACGAACAGGGTATGCCGGGGAGCTGTTTTTT. This codes for CASSARTGYAGELFF.